The 7 T cell receptor beta chains below all came from one sample that was sequenced in a study of blood T cell repertoires in COVID-19 (dated by TCRdb to about 2020). The method was the immunoSEQ multiplex PCR assay. Held by TCRdb, this immuneACCESS table contains in-frame sequences only and omits some clones. Under half of the omission traces to an unresolved V gene where checked; the cause of the rest is unknown. Across this sample there are 70,000 or so clones, with roughly 89% seen only once. Together, the top ten hold 8% to 10% of the sample. Sequenced material: peripheral blood. These receptors were obtained from a human donor in a cohort sampled during active COVID-19.

This chain uses TRBV13 with TRBJ2-4; 10 nucleotides agree with TRBD2. The CDR3 contains 17 residues. Trimming took 5 bases from V and 0 from J; bases not matched to a gene: 7. Per germline, CDR1 PRHDT and CDR2 FYEKMQ (reference sequence). The chain's CDR3 is CASSPKAGGLAKNIQYF. In DNA, the CDR3 is TGTGCCAGCAGCCCAAAAGCGGGGGGGCTAGCCAAAAACATTCAGTACTTC.

The V call is TRBV4-1, the J call TRBJ2-7; D is ambiguous. CDR3 length: 15 amino acids. V was trimmed by 0 bases and J by 5 bases, leaving 14 bases between them. CDR1 is MGHRA, CDR2 YSYEKL, per germline. The DNA for the CDR3 is TGCGCCAGCAGCCAAGAGGTGCGGAGAGGCCACGAGCAGTACTTC. It translates to CASSQEVRRGHEQYF.

The V gene is TRBV2, the J gene TRBJ2-7; D possibly corresponds to TRBD2 (5 bases). V lost 6 bases to trimming and J lost 4 bases, with 10 bases between them. CDR1 is SNHLY, CDR2 FYNNEI, per germline. CDR3 length: 12 residues. CDR3 protein: CASRSGGYEQYF. The CDR3 DNA sequence: TGTGCCAGCAGGTCAGGCGGGTACGAGCAGTACTTC.

CDR3 residues: CASSMAAGGATDTQYF. The CDR3 bases are TGTGCCAGTAGTATGGCGGCCGGGGGGGCCACAGATACGCAGTATTTT. This rearrangement joins TRBV19 to TRBJ2-3, with TRBD2 identical over 8 bases. CDR3 length equals 16 residues. Germline assignment: CDR1 LNHDA and CDR2 SQIVND (reference sequence). V shed 3 bases and J 2 bases; nucleotides not matched to a gene: 7.

In regard to this clone: Other DNA sequences in the sample encode the same CDR3. V and J are TRBV11-2 and TRBJ2-7; 7 bases are a match to TRBD1. The CDR3 totals 14 residues. CDR1 and CDR2 from the germline V gene are SGHAT and FQNNGV. Trimming removed 1 base from V and 2 bases from J; junction bases left unmatched: 2. The DNA of the CDR3 is TGTGCCAGCAGCTTAGGACAGGGTCCCTACGAGCAGTACTTC. Translation: CASSLGQGPYEQYF.

The chain has TRBV20-1 and TRBJ1-5; 7 positions match TRBD1. The CDR3 runs 16 residues. Unmatched junction bases numbered 8, after V lost 3 bases and J lost 0 bases. Germline V gene lookup returns CDR1 DFQATT and CDR2 SNEGSKA (reference sequence). Here the CDR3 reads CSASAGTVNSNQPQHF. Written as DNA, the CDR3 is TGCAGTGCTAGTGCAGGGACAGTCAATAGCAATCAGCCCCAGCATTTT.

There are a few counts of this clone. This chain links TRBV7-4 with TRBJ1-6; a weak D match, TRBD1 (6 bases). This CDR3 has 21 residues. Looked up from germline, CDR1 is SGHVT and CDR2 is SQSDAQ. V lost 2 bases, J lost 0 bases, and 23 bases lay in between. The CDR3 sequence is CASSLKADRPRVSSYNSPLHF. DNA for the CDR3: TGTGCCAGCAGCTTAAAGGCGGACAGACCGAGAGTTAGCTCCTATAATTCACCCCTCCACTTT.